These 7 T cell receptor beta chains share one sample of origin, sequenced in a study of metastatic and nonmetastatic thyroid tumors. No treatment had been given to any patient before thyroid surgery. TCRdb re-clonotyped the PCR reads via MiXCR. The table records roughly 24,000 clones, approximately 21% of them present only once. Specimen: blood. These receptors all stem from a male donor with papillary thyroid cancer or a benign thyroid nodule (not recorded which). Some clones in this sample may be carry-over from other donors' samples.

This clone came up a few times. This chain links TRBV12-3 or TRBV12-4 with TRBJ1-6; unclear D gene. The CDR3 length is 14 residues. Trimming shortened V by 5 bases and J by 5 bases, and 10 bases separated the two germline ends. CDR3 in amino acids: CASSLHIDNSPLHF. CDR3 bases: TGTGCCAGCAGTCTTCATATCGATAATTCACCCCTCCACTTT.

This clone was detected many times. The chain's CDR3 is CASSLVPQDTQYF. The CDR3, as DNA: TGTGCCAGCAGCTTAGTCCCCCAAGATACGCAGTATTTT. The chain is built from TRBV13 and TRBJ2-3; D is ambiguous. Trimming pared 1 base from V and 5 bases from J, leaving 7 bases between. Germline CDR1 reads PRHDT; CDR2 reads FYEKMQ (reference sequence). The CDR3 runs to 13 residues.

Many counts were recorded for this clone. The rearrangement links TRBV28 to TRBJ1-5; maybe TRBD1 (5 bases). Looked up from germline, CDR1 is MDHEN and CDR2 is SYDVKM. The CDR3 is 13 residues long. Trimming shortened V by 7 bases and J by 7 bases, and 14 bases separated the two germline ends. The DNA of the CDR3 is TGTGCCAGCAATGGGGACTTGGGGCAGCCCCAGCATTTT. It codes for CASNGDLGQPQHF.

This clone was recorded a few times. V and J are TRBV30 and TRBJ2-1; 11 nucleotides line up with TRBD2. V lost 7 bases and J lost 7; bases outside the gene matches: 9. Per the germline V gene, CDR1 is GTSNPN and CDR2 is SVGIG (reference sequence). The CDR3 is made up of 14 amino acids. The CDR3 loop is CASGVAGGLNEQFF. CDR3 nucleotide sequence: TGTGCCTCCGGGGTAGCGGGAGGGTTAAATGAGCAGTTCTTC.

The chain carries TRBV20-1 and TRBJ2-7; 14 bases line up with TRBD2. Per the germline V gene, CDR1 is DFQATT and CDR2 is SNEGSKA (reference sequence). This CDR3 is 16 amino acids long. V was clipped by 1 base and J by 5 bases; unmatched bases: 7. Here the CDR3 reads CSARGLAGGPWDEQYF. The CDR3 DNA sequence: TGCAGTGCTAGAGGACTAGCGGGAGGGCCTTGGGACGAGCAGTACTTC.

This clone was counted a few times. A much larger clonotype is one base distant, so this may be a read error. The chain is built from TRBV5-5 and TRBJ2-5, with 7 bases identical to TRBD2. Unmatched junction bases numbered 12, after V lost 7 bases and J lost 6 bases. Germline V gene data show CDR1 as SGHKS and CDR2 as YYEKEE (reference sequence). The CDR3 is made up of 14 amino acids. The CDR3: CASFLGEGLQTQYF. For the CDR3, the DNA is TGTGCCAGCTTCCTGGGGGAGGGATTACAGACCCAGTACTTC.

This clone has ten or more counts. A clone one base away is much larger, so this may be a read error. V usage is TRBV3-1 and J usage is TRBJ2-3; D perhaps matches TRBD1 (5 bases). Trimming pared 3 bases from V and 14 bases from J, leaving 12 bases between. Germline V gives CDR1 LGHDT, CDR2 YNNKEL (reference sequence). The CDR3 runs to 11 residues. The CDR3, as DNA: TGTGCCAGCAGCCATTGCAAACAGGTGTATTTT. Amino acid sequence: CASSHCKQVYF.